The 21 T cell receptor beta chains given below trace back to one sample, sequenced in a study of T cell repertoires in cytomegalovirus infection. TCRdb used MiXCR to reprocess the reads, holding one entry per CDR3 protein. The repertoire holds roughly 500,000 distinct CDR3 sequences, 16% seen once, with about 24% in the top ten. The specimen sequenced was CD8+ T cells from PBMCs. The receptors shown here come from a human donor in good health (CMV status not recorded). Some clones in this sample may be carry-over from other donors' samples.

This clonotype was recorded many times. J is TRBJ2-1 and V is TRBV7-6; maybe TRBD2 (5 bases). Germline CDR1 is SGHVS and CDR2 is FNYEAQ. CDR3 length: 13 residues. Trimming took 3 bases from V and 9 from J, leaving 12 bases between them. DNA for the CDR3: TGTGCCAGCAGCTTGACCGCCCGGGGTGAGCAGTTCTTC. It yields the protein CASSLTARGEQFF.

The genes are TRBV6-5 and TRBJ2-1; 9 bases are shared with TRBD1. V lost 6 bases and J lost 9; bases outside the gene matches: 15. The CDR3 spans 16 residues. Per the germline V gene, CDR1 is MNHEY and CDR2 is SVGAGI. The CDR3 region is CASRSGRDRVPLEQFF. In nucleotides, the CDR3 is TGTGCCAGCAGGTCCGGCCGGGACAGGGTCCCCCTTGAGCAGTTCTTC.

This clonotype has a handful of counts. This chain connects TRBV2 to TRBJ2-1, with 7 positions matching TRBD1. Looked up from germline, CDR1 is SNHLY and CDR2 is FYNNEI. CDR3 length: 16 amino acids. Germline trimming cut 7 bases from V and 2 bases from J; bases unmatched to any gene: 11. Here the CDR3 reads CASKSSGQLTYNEQFF. The CDR3, as DNA: TGTGCCAGCAAATCCTCGGGACAGTTAACCTACAATGAGCAGTTCTTC. Full variable domain (remainder filled in from reference TRBV2 and TRBJ2-1): EPEVTQTPSHQVTQMGQEVILRCVPISNHLYFYWYRQILGQKVEFLVSFYNNEISEKSEIFDDQFSVERPDGSNFTLKIRSTKLEDSAMYFCASKSSGQLTYNEQFFGPGTRLTVL.

The chain joins TRBV12-3 or TRBV12-4 to TRBJ2-7; no clear D gene. The CDR3 spans 13 residues. The ends were cut back, 2 bases at V and 3 bases at J, with 8 bases in the middle. CDR3 region: CASSLKVSYEQYF. DNA of the CDR3: TGTGCCAGCAGTTTAAAGGTCAGCTACGAGCAGTACTTC.

On this clonotype: The junction and the germline gene differ at one end; a read error may be behind it. The V and J genes are TRBV14 and TRBJ2-3, with D unclear. The CDR3 length is 13 residues. Germline V gene data show CDR1 as SGHDN and CDR2 as FVKESK. CDR3 sequence reads: CASSPVLLDTPYF. The CDR3 DNA is TGTGCCAGCAGCCCAGTTCTTTTGGATACGCCGTATTTT.

This clonotype was seen many times. This chain links TRBV5-5 with TRBJ1-1; D is perhaps TRBD1 (5 bases). The germline gives CDR1 SGHKS, CDR2 YYEKEE (reference sequence). The V and J ends lost 4 bases and 4 bases respectively, with 11 bases between them. The CDR3 is made up of 13 amino acids. The CDR3 nucleotides are TGTGCCAGCAGCAAAGGGGTCCGCACTGAAGCTTTCTTT. It translates to CASSKGVRTEAFF.

Concerning this clonotype: This may stem from a read error, because a much larger clone lies one nucleotide away. V and J are TRBV5-6 and TRBJ2-1, with unresolved D. This CDR3 region has 14 residues. V was trimmed by 1 base and J by 4 bases, leaving 9 bases between them. Germline assignment: CDR1 SGHDT and CDR2 YYEEEE. The CDR3 here is CASSLMERYNEQFF. The CDR3 DNA follows: TGTGCCAGCAGCTTGATGGAAAGGTACAATGAGCAGTTCTTC.

The chain uses TRBV27 and TRBJ2-3; D assignment may be TRBD1 or TRBD2 (6 bases each). The CDR3 runs 13 residues. V was pared by 10 bases and J by 4 bases, with 15 bases between. The V gene's germline CDR1 is MNHEY and CDR2 SMNVEV (reference sequence). This CDR3 is CATRGGVSDTQYF. The DNA for the CDR3 is TGTGCCACCAGGGGCGGGGTCTCAGATACGCAGTATTTT.

This clonotype was seen more than once but under ten times. The chain combines TRBV28 with TRBJ1-5; 9 bases map to TRBD1. The CDR3 sequence is 15 residues long. CDR1 and CDR2 (germline): MDHEN, SYDVKM. V shed 3 bases and J 11 bases; nucleotides not matched to a gene: 11. The CDR3, as DNA: TGTGCCAGCAGTTTCCGACAGGGGGTAAGAAGAGCCCAGCATTTT. It yields the protein CASSFRQGVRRAQHF. Filled out from reference TRBV28 and TRBJ1-5, the complete variable domain reads DVKVTQSSRYLVKRTGEKVFLECVQDMDHENMFWYRQDPGLGLRLIYFSYDVKMKEKGDIPEGYSVSREKKERFSLILESASTNQTSMYLCASSFRQGVRRAQHFGDGTRLSIL.

As regards this clonotype: A much larger clone lies one base from this, so it may be a read error. The chain combines TRBV5-3 with TRBJ1-5; maybe TRBD1 (6 bases). TRBV5-3 is identified as an open reading frame with a role that is uncertain. This CDR3 has 12 amino acids. Trimming pared 8 bases from V and 9 bases from J, leaving 15 bases between. CDR3: CASGLGAGPQHF. The CDR3 nucleotides are TGTGCCAGCGGCTTGGGGGCGGGGCCCCAGCATTTT.

This clonotype was found many times. The chain combines TRBV28 with TRBJ2-5, with D perhaps TRBD1 or TRBD2 (6 bases each). The CDR3 sequence is 17 residues long. V dropped 5 bases and J dropped 5 bases, with 24 bases sitting between them. Germline-derived CDR1 and CDR2 are MDHEN and SYDVKM. CDR3 sequence: CASSPGGLGGRKETQYF. CDR3 coding DNA: TGTGCCAGCAGTCCCGGGGGATTGGGGGGCCGAAAGGAGACCCAGTACTTC.

This clonotype has only a few counts. The rearrangement joins TRBV6-1 to TRBJ2-5; a weak D match, TRBD1 (7 bases). The V gene lost 1 base and the J gene lost 1 base, with 16 bases spanning the gap. The CDR3 extends over 17 amino acids. In germline, CDR1 is MNHNS, CDR2 SASEGT. The CDR3 coding sequence is TGTGCCAGCAGTGAAGTGGACTACAGGGGCCTCCAAGAGACCCAGTACTTC. This codes for CASSEVDYRGLQETQYF.

This clonotype was picked up a small number of times. V and J are TRBV11-2 and TRBJ2-3; TRBD2 is a possible D gene (6 bases). Per the germline V gene, CDR1 is SGHAT and CDR2 is FQNNGV. The CDR3 is made up of 15 amino acids. V dropped 3 bases and J dropped 3 bases, with 13 bases sitting between them. DNA of the CDR3: TGTGCCAGCAGCTTCTCACGGGAGAGGACAGATACGCAGTATTTT. Its translation: CASSFSRERTDTQYF.

V and J are TRBV24-1 and TRBJ2-1; TRBD1 might be the D (5 bases). Germline CDR1 reads KGHDR; CDR2 reads SFDVKD. Trimming shortened V by 3 bases and J by 4 bases, and 18 bases separated the two germline ends. The CDR3 has 17 amino acids. The CDR3 nucleotides are TGTGCCACCAGTGATATACGGCAGGGTCCCTTATACAATGAGCAGTTCTTC. It encodes CATSDIRQGPLYNEQFF.

Only a few counts were recorded for this clonotype. The V gene is TRBV20-1, the J gene TRBJ1-5; D call uncertain. Germline lookup yields CDR1 DFQATT and CDR2 SNEGSKA (reference sequence). CDR3 length: 12 residues. The V end lost 5 bases, the J end lost 0 bases, and 5 bases lay between the germline ends. CDR3 region: CSAYSSNQPQHF. Written as DNA, the CDR3 is TGCAGTGCTTACAGTAGCAATCAGCCCCAGCATTTT.

The chain links TRBV27 to TRBJ2-2; a weak D match, TRBD2 (6 bases). The V gene lost 7 bases and the J gene lost 1 base, with 13 bases spanning the gap. The CDR3 is made up of 15 amino acids. Germline V lookup: CDR1 MNHEY, CDR2 SMNVEV (reference sequence). The CDR3 here is CASNIAGGNTGELFF. The CDR3 DNA reads as TGTGCCAGCAATATAGCCGGGGGGAACACCGGGGAGCTGTTTTTT.

There are many counts of this clonotype. The chain couples TRBV24-1 to TRBJ2-5; D may be TRBD1 (5 bases). Looked up from germline, CDR1 is KGHDR and CDR2 is SFDVKD. The CDR3 contains 16 residues. The germline V and J ends were trimmed by 3 bases and 4 bases, with 17 bases remaining between them. CDR3 protein: CATSDPRRGRGETQYF. The CDR3 DNA is TGTGCCACCAGTGATCCCCGTAGGGGTAGGGGAGAGACCCAGTACTTC.

The V gene is TRBV6-8, the J gene TRBJ2-7; 8 bases are shared with TRBD1. V dropped 10 bases and J dropped 2; count of bases not matched to a gene: 16. The CDR3 length is 16 residues. CDR1 is MNHGY and CDR2 is SAAAGT in the germline V gene. The CDR3 sequence: CAILPAGGKDPYEQYF. The CDR3 coding sequence is TGTGCCATCCTACCAGCAGGGGGCAAGGACCCCTACGAGCAGTACTTC.

This clonotype was seen many times. The chain couples TRBV6-2 or TRBV6-3 to TRBJ2-5; 10 bases line up with TRBD2. The CDR3 is 16 amino acids. Germline-derived CDR1 and CDR2 are MNHEY and SVGEGT. The ends lost 6 bases at V and 0 bases at J; junction bases unmatched: 7. CDR3 in DNA: TGTGCCAGCAGCCCCACTAGCGGGACGTACCAAGAGACCCAGTACTTC. Encoded protein: CASSPTSGTYQETQYF.

The chain carries TRBV6-1 and TRBJ1-4; perhaps TRBD1 as D (5 bases). Trimming left V 4 bases short and J 7 bases short, with 22 bases between. The CDR3 runs 17 residues. In germline, CDR1 is MNHNS, CDR2 SASEGT. The CDR3 sequence is CASSAGVWQDNGEKLFF. DNA of the CDR3: TGTGCCAGCAGTGCCGGGGTATGGCAGGACAACGGTGAAAAACTGTTTTTT.

This clonotype occurred many times. The chain uses TRBV11-2 and TRBJ2-3; 7 nucleotides match TRBD2. Germline V gene lookup returns CDR1 SGHAT and CDR2 FQNNGV. J was trimmed by 2 bases and V by 2 bases; bases with no gene match: 4. This CDR3 spans 15 amino acids. In nucleotides, the CDR3 is TGTGCCAGCAGCTTATATCGGGGGGTCACAGATACGCAGTATTTT. Translating gives CASSLYRGVTDTQYF.